This TCR beta chain derives from a study of T cell responses to AZD1222 COVID-19 vaccine. The overall study: Analysis merged second doses at about 4 or about 12 weeks.

Study-level results: When two AZD1222 doses had been given, Spike-specific TCR breadth and depth rose. Only six individuals given AZD1222 were seropositive at baseline. Samples come after the peak T cell response, not at day 14.

This clone has just one count. The antigen remains unidentified. The germline V and J ends were trimmed by 1 base and 10 bases, with 11 bases remaining between them. The germline V gene encodes CDR1 GTSNPN and CDR2 SVGIG (reference sequence). The CDR3 consists of 13 residues. Using immunoSEQ multiplex PCR, the repertoire was profiled, and TCRdb retains in-frame clones only, with some absent. The data hold about 140,000 clones, with about 92% observed a single time. The source was peripheral blood, collected on day 0 of AZD1222 vaccination. This TCR was sampled from an adult in good health. The chain links TRBV30 to TRBJ1-6, with D maybe TRBD1 (5 bases). DNA for the CDR3: TGTGCCTGGAGTGAGCAATACAGGTCACCCCTCCACTTT. Protein: CAWSEQYRSPLHF.